The sequence of this TCR beta chain was determined in a study of metastatic and nonmetastatic thyroid tumors (TCRdb year 2020). Some background on the complete study: Repertoires were compared across peripheral blood and tumor or nodule tissue samples from malignant and benign thyroid patients.

Overall results and qualifications from the work: In both blood and tumor samples, malignant tumors were reported to have significantly higher TCR beta diversity than benign nodules.

None of the patients had been given any treatment before thyroid surgery. Using T-cell receptor beta sequencing, the study looked back at clinical samples from patients collected from the early 2010s to the late 2010s. Libraries were constructed by PCR. TCRdb records Illumina HiSeq 4000 as the sequencer. High-throughput sequencing was used to profile the TCR beta-chain CDR3 region of each patient. The original methods were these. Drawing on CDR3 differences between clinicopathological groups, the researchers built a classifier meant to tell apart patients with distant-metastatic papillary thyroid cancer. Repertoire diversity was assessed with the Shannon index, and tumor-blood repertoire similarity with the Morisita-Horn index. TCRdb trimmed the raw reads at Q25, called clones with MiXCR and kept productive beta chains. The V and J calls and clone size come from TCRdb's table, not from the authors' own analysis. Here the sample has about 27,000 clones; approximately 16% occur a single time. The ten largest clones add up to roughly 6.6% of the sample.

The CDR3, cysteine through phenylalanine, is 15 amino acids long. Just the 45-base CDR3 DNA is kept, in frame starting at base 1. The junction carries 11 bases between V and J, which are trimmed by 0 bases and 2 bases respectively. The germline V gene encodes CDR1 MNHEY and CDR2 SMNVEV (reference sequence). This clone came up many times. No antigen is known for it. The record has no base qualities; no much larger clone is one base away. The rearranged chain carries TRBV27 and TRBJ2-7, with the D call perhaps TRBD1 or TRBD2, as 5 bases match in each case. Sequenced material: blood. The clonotype was recovered from a male donor with papillary thyroid cancer or a benign thyroid nodule (not recorded which). Some clones in this sample may be carry-over from other donors' samples. The DNA sequence reads TGTGCCAGCAGTTTATCACCGGGACCTGCCTACGAGCAGTACTTC. Its translation is CASSLSPGPAYEQYF.